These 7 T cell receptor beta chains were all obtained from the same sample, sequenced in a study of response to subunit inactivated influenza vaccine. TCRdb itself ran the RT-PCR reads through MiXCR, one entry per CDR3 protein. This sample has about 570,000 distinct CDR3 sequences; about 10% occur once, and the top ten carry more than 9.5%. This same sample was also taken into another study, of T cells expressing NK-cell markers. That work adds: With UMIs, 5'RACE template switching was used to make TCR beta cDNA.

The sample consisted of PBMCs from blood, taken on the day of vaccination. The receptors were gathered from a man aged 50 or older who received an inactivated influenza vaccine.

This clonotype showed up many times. CDR3 region: CASSQDFNRESHEQYF. DNA of the CDR3: TGTGCCAGCAGCCAAGATTTTAACAGGGAGTCACACGAGCAGTACTTC. The V call is TRBV4-2, the J call TRBJ2-7; the D gene is possibly TRBD1 (6 bases). CDR3 length: 16 amino acids. CDR1 is LGHNA, CDR2 YNFKEQ, per germline. V was cut by 0 bases and J by 5 bases, with 17 bases left in between.

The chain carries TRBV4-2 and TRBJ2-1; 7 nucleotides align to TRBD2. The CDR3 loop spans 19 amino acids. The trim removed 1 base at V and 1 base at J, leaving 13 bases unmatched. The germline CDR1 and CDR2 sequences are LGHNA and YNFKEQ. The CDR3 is CASSQVTLLAGESYNEQFF. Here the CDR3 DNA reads TGTGCCAGCAGCCAAGTGACCCTTCTGGCGGGGGAATCCTACAATGAGCAGTTCTTC.

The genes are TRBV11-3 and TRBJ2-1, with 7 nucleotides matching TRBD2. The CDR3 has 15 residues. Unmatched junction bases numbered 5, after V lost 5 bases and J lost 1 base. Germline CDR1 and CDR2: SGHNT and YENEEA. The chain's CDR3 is CASSRGAGSYNEQFF. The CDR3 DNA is TGTGCCAGCAGCCGGGGAGCGGGGTCCTACAATGAGCAGTTCTTC. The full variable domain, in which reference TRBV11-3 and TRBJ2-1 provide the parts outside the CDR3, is EAGVVQSPRYKIIEKKQPVAFWCNPISGHNTLYWYLQNLGQGPELLIRYENEEAVDDSQLPKDRFSAERLKGVDSTLKIQPAELGDSAVYLCASSRGAGSYNEQFFGPGTRLTVL.

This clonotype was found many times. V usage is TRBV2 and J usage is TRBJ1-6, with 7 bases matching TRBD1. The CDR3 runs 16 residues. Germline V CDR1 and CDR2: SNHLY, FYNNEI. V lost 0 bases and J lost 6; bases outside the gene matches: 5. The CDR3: CASSEAQGDGNSPLHF. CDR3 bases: TGTGCCAGCAGTGAAGCGCAGGGGGACGGTAATTCACCCCTCCACTTT.

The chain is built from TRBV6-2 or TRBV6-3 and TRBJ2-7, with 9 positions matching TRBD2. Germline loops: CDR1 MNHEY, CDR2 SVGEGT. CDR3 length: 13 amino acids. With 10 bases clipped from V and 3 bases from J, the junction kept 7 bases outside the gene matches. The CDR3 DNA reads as TGTGCCATCCATAGCGGGAGCAGCTACGAGCAGTACTTC. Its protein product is CAIHSGSSYEQYF.

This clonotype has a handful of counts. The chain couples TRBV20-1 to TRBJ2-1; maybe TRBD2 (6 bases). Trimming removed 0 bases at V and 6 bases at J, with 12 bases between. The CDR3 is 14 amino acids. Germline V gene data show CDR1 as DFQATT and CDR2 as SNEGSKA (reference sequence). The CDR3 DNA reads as TGCAGTGCTAGAGATTCTCAGCGGGTCAATGAGCAGTTCTTC. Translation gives CSARDSQRVNEQFF.

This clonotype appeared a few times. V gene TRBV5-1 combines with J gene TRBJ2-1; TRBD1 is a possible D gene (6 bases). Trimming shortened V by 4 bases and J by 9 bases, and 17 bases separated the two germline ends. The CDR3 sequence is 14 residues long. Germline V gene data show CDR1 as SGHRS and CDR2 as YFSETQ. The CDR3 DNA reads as TGCGCCAGCAGCGAACTCAACAGGGTTGGTGAGCAGTTCTTC. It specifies CASSELNRVGEQFF.